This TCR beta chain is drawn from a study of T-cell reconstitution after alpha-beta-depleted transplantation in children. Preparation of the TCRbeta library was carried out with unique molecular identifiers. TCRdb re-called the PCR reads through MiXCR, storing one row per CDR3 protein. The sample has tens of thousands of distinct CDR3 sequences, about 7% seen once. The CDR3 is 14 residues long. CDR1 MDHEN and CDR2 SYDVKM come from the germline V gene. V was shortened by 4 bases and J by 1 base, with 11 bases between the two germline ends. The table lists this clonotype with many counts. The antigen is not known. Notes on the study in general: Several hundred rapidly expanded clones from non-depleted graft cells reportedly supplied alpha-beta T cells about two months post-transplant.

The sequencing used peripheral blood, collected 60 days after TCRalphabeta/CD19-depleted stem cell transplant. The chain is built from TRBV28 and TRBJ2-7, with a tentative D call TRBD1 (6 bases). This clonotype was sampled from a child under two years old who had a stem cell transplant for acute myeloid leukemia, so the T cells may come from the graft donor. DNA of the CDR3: TGTGCCAGCAGTTCCGGGACATATTCCTACGAGCAGTACTTC. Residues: CASSSGTYSYEQYF. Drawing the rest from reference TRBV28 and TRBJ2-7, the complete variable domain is DVKVTQSSRYLVKRTGEKVFLECVQDMDHENMFWYRQDPGLGLRLIYFSYDVKMKEKGDIPEGYSVSREKKERFSLILESASTNQTSMYLCASSSGTYSYEQYFGPGTRLTVT.